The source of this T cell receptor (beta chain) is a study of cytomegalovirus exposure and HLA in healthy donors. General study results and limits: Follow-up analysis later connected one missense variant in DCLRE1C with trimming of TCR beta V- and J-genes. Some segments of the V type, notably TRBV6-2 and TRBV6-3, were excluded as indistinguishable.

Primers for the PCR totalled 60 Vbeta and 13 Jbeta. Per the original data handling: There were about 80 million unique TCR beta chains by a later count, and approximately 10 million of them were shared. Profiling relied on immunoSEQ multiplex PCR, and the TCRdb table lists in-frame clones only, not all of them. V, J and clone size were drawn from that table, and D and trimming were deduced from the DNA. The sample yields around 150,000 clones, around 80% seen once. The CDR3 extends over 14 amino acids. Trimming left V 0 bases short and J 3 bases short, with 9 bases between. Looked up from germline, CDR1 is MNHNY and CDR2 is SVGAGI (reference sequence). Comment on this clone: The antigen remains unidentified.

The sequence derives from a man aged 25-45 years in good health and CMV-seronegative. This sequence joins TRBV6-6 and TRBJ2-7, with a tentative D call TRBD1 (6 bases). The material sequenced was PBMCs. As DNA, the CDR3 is TGTGCCAGCAGTTACTCGGACAGTTTCTACGAGCAGTACTTC. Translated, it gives CASSYSDSFYEQYF.